Sequencing of this T cell receptor (beta chain) was carried out in a study of identical twins. Overall study results and limits: Within monozygotic twins, out-of-frame TCR alpha sharing was underestimated by the models. Out-of-frame alpha sequences shared between twins exhibited an excess of low generation probability.

All donors were healthy Caucasians. The CDR3 covers 13 residues. V shed 3 bases and J shed 5 bases, with 13 bases lying between them. The germline V gene encodes CDR1 DFQATT and CDR2 SNEGSKA (reference sequence). From the 5' RACE reads, TCRdb called clonotypes with MiXCR, one entry per CDR3 protein. The sample holds more than 1.5 million distinct CDR3 sequences, 32% seen once. This clonotype turned up a few times. As yet, its antigen is unknown. The TCR originated in a newborn girl in good health. What was sequenced was cord blood. The chain uses TRBV20-1 and TRBJ2-5; D gene unclear. The CDR3 sequence is CSASGTGRETQYF. The CDR3 bases are TGCAGTGCTAGTGGTACGGGCCGGGAGACCCAGTACTTC.